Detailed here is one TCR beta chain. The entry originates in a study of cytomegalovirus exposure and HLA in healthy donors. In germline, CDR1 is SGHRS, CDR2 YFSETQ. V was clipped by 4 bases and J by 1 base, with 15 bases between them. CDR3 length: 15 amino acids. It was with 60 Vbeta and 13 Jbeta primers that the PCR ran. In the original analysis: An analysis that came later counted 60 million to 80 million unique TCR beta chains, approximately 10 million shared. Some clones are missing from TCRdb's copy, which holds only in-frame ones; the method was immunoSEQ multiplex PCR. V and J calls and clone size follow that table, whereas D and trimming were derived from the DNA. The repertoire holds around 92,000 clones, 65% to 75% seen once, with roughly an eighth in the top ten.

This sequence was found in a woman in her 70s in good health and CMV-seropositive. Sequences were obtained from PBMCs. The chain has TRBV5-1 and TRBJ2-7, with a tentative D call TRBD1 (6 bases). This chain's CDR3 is CASSASGAFSYEQYF. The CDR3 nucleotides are TGCGCCAGCAGCGCCTCAGGGGCCTTTTCCTACGAGCAGTACTTC.